The 27 T cell receptor beta chains below were found in one sample sequenced in a study of PD-1 blockade in classical Hodgkin lymphoma. Time point reported: cycle 4 day 1 (C4D1), after around six weeks of nivolumab. All patients relapsed after autologous stem cell transplantation, and brentuximab vedotin exposure varied. The table came from immunoSEQ multiplex PCR; TCRdb's copy has only in-frame clones and leaves some out. The table has about 21,000 clones, more than 75% seen once. The material sequenced was peripheral blood mononuclear cells (PBMCs), taken before the fourth cycle of nivolumab. Receptors were obtained from a human donor with classical Hodgkin lymphoma.

V gene TRBV5-1 combines with J gene TRBJ1-3; D gene ambiguous. The CDR3 covers 14 residues. Trimming removed 1 base at V and 0 bases at J, with 5 bases between. Germline V gene sequence: CDR1 SGHRS, CDR2 YFSETQ. The CDR3 region is CASSLPDSGNTIYF. CDR3 bases: TGCGCCAGCAGCTTGCCAGACTCTGGAAACACCATATATTTT.

The J gene is TRBJ1-4, the V gene TRBV6-1; no definite D call. Germline V CDR1 and CDR2: MNHNS, SASEGT. With 8 bases removed from V and 3 bases from J, the gap between germline ends came to 7 bases. CDR3 length: 12 residues. The CDR3 region is CASQAPNEKLFF. Written as DNA, the CDR3 is TGTGCCAGCCAAGCCCCTAATGAAAAACTGTTTTTT.

The chain uses TRBV10-2 and TRBJ2-1, with 11 bases that match TRBD2. J gave up 9 bases and V 1 base, and 11 bases lay outside the gene matches. Germline loops: CDR1 WSHSY, CDR2 SAAADI. This CDR3 is built from 17 residues. This CDR3 reads CASSEWASGGHLGEQFF. DNA of the CDR3: TGCGCCAGCAGTGAGTGGGCTAGCGGGGGGCACCTAGGTGAGCAGTTCTTC.

This sequence joins TRBV5-1 and TRBJ1-1; 7 bases align to TRBD1. V shed 4 bases and J 4 bases; nucleotides not matched to a gene: 10. Germline V gene lookup returns CDR1 SGHRS and CDR2 YFSETQ. The CDR3 length is 15 residues. The CDR3 DNA reads TGCGCCAGCAGCGTTACAGGGGAATCGGGCACTGAAGCTTTCTTT. Protein: CASSVTGESGTEAFF.

The CDR3 coding sequence is TGTGCCAGCAGTCGAGACGTAACTCTCTCCTACGAGCAGTACTTC. Its translation: CASSRDVTLSYEQYF. The chain couples TRBV6-6 to TRBJ2-7; no definite D call. V shed 5 bases and J shed 0 bases, with 14 bases lying between them. Germline V CDR1 and CDR2: MNHNY, SVGAGI (reference sequence). The CDR3 loop spans 15 amino acids.

The CDR3 loop is CASSVGWDRANEKLFF. The CDR3 DNA sequence: TGTGCCAGCAGCGTAGGGTGGGACAGGGCAAATGAAAAACTGTTTTTT. This rearrangement joins TRBV9 to TRBJ1-4, with 9 bases fitting TRBD1. The trim removed 0 bases at V and 5 bases at J, leaving 5 bases unmatched. CDR3 length: 16 amino acids. Per germline, CDR1 SGDLS and CDR2 YYNGEE.

The chain couples TRBV5-6 to TRBJ2-7; 7 positions agree with TRBD1. J gave up 3 bases and V 3 bases, and 6 bases lay outside the gene matches. This CDR3 region has 14 residues. Germline loops: CDR1 SGHDT, CDR2 YYEEEE. CDR3 sequence (DNA): TGTGCCAGCAGCTCGCCGGGACAGAGCTACGAGCAGTACTTC. It codes for CASSSPGQSYEQYF.

The gene calls are TRBV15 and TRBJ2-7; no clear D gene. Germline V CDR1 and CDR2: LNHNV, YYDKDF (reference sequence). The V gene lost 3 bases and the J gene lost 4 bases, with 13 bases spanning the gap. This CDR3 has 14 amino acids. The CDR3 region has the DNA TGTGCCACCAGCAGTCTCGGCCAGCCTTACGAGCAGTACTTC. This sequence encodes CATSSLGQPYEQYF.

The chain has TRBV28 and TRBJ2-7; D unclear. The CDR3 has 14 amino acids. Trimming shortened V by 4 bases and J by 3 bases, and 13 bases separated the two germline ends. In germline, CDR1 is MDHEN, CDR2 SYDVKM. As DNA, the CDR3 is TGTGCCAGCAGTTCCAGGACGGTTATCTACGAGCAGTACGTC. Translation gives CASSSRTVIYEQYV.

The chain couples TRBV9 to TRBJ2-3; 11 bases agree with TRBD2. Germline V lookup: CDR1 SGDLS, CDR2 YYNGEE. This CDR3 contains 16 residues. V was pared by 3 bases and J by 2 bases, with 5 bases of the junction left unmatched. CDR3: CASSASGLADTDTQYF. CDR3 nucleotides: TGTGCCAGCAGCGCCTCGGGACTAGCGGACACAGATACGCAGTATTTT. The full variable domain, in which reference TRBV9 and TRBJ2-3 provide the parts outside the CDR3, is DSGVTQTPKHLITATGQRVTLRCSPRSGDLSVYWYQQSLDQGLQFLIQYYNGEERAKGNILERFSAQQFPDLHSELNLSSLELGDSALYFCASSASGLADTDTQYFGPGTRLTVL.

This clone was counted once. This chain links TRBV7-9 with TRBJ2-7; D not certain. Trimming shortened V by 3 bases and J by 2 bases, and 8 bases separated the two germline ends. CDR1 is SEHNR and CDR2 is FQNEAQ in the germline V gene (reference sequence). This CDR3 contains 13 residues. As DNA, the CDR3 is TGTGCCAGCAGCTTGGAAGATGCCTACGAGCAGTACTTC. Its translation: CASSLEDAYEQYF. Looking up the rest from reference TRBV7-9 and TRBJ2-7 gives the full variable domain: DTGVSQNPRHKITKRGQNVTFRCDPISEHNRLYWYRQTLGQGPEFLTYFQNEAQLEKSRLLSDRFSAERPKGSFSTLEIQRTEQGDSAMYLCASSLEDAYEQYFGPGTRLTVT.

The chain employs TRBV5-4 and TRBJ1-2; D is possibly TRBD1 (5 bases). CDR3 size: 16 residues. Germline V gene data show CDR1 as SGHNT and CDR2 as YYREEE (reference sequence). Trimming left V 0 bases short and J 2 bases short, with 14 bases between. The CDR3 bases are TGTGCCAGCAGCTTGGGTCTTGGGGGGGTCAACTATGGCTACACCTTC. It translates to CASSLGLGGVNYGYTF.

The rearrangement uses TRBV30 and TRBJ2-7; D gene ambiguous. Trimming shortened V by 8 bases and J by 4 bases, and 27 bases separated the two germline ends. CDR3 length: 16 amino acids. Germline V lookup: CDR1 GTSNPN, CDR2 SVGIG (reference sequence). The CDR3 loop is CAGPLWSSFSRYEQYF. The CDR3 region has the DNA TGTGCCGGCCCCTTGTGGTCCTCGTTTAGTCGGTACGAGCAGTACTTC.

This chain links TRBV5-1 with TRBJ2-1, with D unclear. Germline V gene data show CDR1 as SGHRS and CDR2 as YFSETQ. V shed 4 bases and J shed 3 bases, with 17 bases lying between them. The CDR3 is 16 amino acids. The CDR3 is CASSLERPMGYNEQFF. The CDR3 bases are TGCGCCAGCAGCCTCGAGCGCCCCATGGGCTACAATGAGCAGTTCTTC.

This clone was found once. This rearrangement joins TRBV5-5 to TRBJ1-1, with 7 bases lining up with TRBD1. This CDR3 is built from 13 residues. Germline V gives CDR1 SGHKS, CDR2 YYEKEE (reference sequence). V shed 2 bases, J shed 3 bases, and the junction held 1 base outside the gene matches. The DNA for the CDR3 is TGTGCCAGCAGCTTTCAGGGGGACACTGAAGCTTTCTTT. It specifies CASSFQGDTEAFF. Drawing the rest from reference TRBV5-5 and TRBJ1-1, the complete variable domain is DAGVTQSPTHLIKTRGQQVTLRCSPISGHKSVSWYQQVLGQGPQFIFQYYEKEERGRGNFPDRFSARQFPNYSSELNVNALLLGDSALYLCASSFQGDTEAFFGQGTRLTVV.

This clone has a handful of counts. The V call is TRBV12-1, the J call TRBJ1-2. TRBV12-1 is a recognized pseudogene. CDR3 length equals 15 residues. CDR3 nucleotide sequence: TGTGCCAGCAGCTACGCGGACCCGGCCAGGAATGGCTACACCTTC. Its protein is CASSYADPARNGYTF.

The chain uses TRBV30 and TRBJ1-1, with TRBD1 matching 8 bases. This CDR3 has 16 amino acids. In germline, CDR1 is GTSNPN, CDR2 SVGIG (reference sequence). J lost 11 bases, V lost 0 bases, and 17 bases had no gene match. CDR3 bases: TGTGCCTGGAGTGTCCCCTCCCCGTCGACAGGGGATAAGGCTTTCTTT. It is translated as CAWSVPSPSTGDKAFF.

This chain links TRBV6-5 with TRBJ1-1; 10 positions match TRBD1. This CDR3 has 16 amino acids. J lost 5 bases, V lost 1 base, and 7 bases had no gene match. The germline V gene has CDR1 MNHEY and CDR2 SVGAGI. This CDR3 reads CASSYFPGQGETEAFF. The CDR3 DNA reads as TGTGCCAGCAGTTACTTCCCCGGACAGGGGGAAACTGAAGCTTTCTTT.

The rearrangement links TRBV10-3 to TRBJ1-2, with D unresolved. The CDR3 totals 13 residues. V lost 9 bases and J lost 6, with 17 bases in between. The germline V gene has CDR1 ENHRY and CDR2 SYGVKD. The CDR3 nucleotides read TGTGCCATTAAAAACAGACCGGGAGATGGCTACACCTTC. This translates into CAIKNRPGDGYTF.

This clone has more than one count but fewer than ten. CDR3 region: CASGRLNQETQYF. The CDR3 DNA follows: TGTGCCAGCGGCAGACTAAATCAAGAGACCCAGTACTTC. The chain recombines TRBV27 with TRBJ2-5, with D possibly TRBD2 on 5 matching bases. CDR1 and CDR2 (germline): MNHEY, SMNVEV (reference sequence). The CDR3 contains 13 residues. Trimming pared 8 bases from V and 2 bases from J, leaving 12 bases between.

This clone was detected only a few times. The chain has TRBV25-1 and TRBJ1-5; no firm D call. In germline, CDR1 is MGHDK, CDR2 SYGVNS. CDR3 length: 13 residues. V dropped 1 base and J dropped 6 bases, with 7 bases sitting between them. The CDR3 region is CASSEFFGQPQHF. DNA for the CDR3: TGTGCCAGCAGTGAATTCTTTGGTCAGCCCCAGCATTTT.

The chain recombines TRBV5-4 with TRBJ1-2, with TRBD1 matching 9 bases. After removal of 4 bases from V and 1 base from J, the junction contained 8 bases not matched to a gene. The CDR3 contains 16 residues. Germline V gives CDR1 SGHNT, CDR2 YYREEE (reference sequence). CDR3 region: CASSPGQGLVNYGYTF. CDR3 bases: TGTGCCAGCAGCCCCGGACAGGGGTTGGTTAACTATGGCTACACCTTC.

The rearrangement joins TRBV18 to TRBJ2-2; D not certain. Per the germline V gene, CDR1 is KGHSH and CDR2 is LQKENI. V lost 5 bases to trimming and J lost 0 bases, with 4 bases between them. CDR3 size: 13 residues. The CDR3 region has the DNA TGTGCCAGCTCAGTGACGAACACCGGGGAGCTGTTTTTT. Translated, it gives CASSVTNTGELFF.

V usage is TRBV28 and J usage is TRBJ2-3; 7 bases fit TRBD2. J gave up 5 bases and V 3 bases, and 8 bases lay outside the gene matches. CDR1 is MDHEN, CDR2 SYDVKM, per germline. The CDR3 is 15 residues long. CDR3 sequence reads: CASSFGAGAVDTQYF. The CDR3 DNA reads TGTGCCAGCAGTTTCGGGGCGGGAGCCGTAGATACGCAGTATTTT.

The J gene is TRBJ2-7, the V gene TRBV7-6; possibly TRBD1 or TRBD2 for D (7 bases each). V lost 2 bases to trimming and J lost 4 bases, with 12 bases between them. Per germline, CDR1 SGHVS and CDR2 FNYEAQ. CDR3 size: 14 residues. The CDR3: CASSLWEGAYEQYF. DNA for the CDR3: TGTGCCAGCAGCTTATGGGAGGGGGCGTACGAGCAGTACTTC.

The J gene is TRBJ2-5, the V gene TRBV28; 7 bases align to TRBD1. The CDR3 has 15 amino acids. Trimming removed 6 bases from V and 0 bases from J; junction bases left unmatched: 7. Per germline, CDR1 MDHEN and CDR2 SYDVKM. This chain's CDR3 is CASSLPTGNQETQYF. CDR3 coding DNA: TGTGCCAGCAGCCTACCGACAGGGAACCAAGAGACCCAGTACTTC.

This chain links TRBV5-6 with TRBJ2-4; D call uncertain. Germline values: CDR1 SGHDT, CDR2 YYEEEE. With 4 bases removed from V and 10 bases from J, the gap between germline ends came to 9 bases. CDR3 size: 11 residues. As DNA, the CDR3 is TGTGCCAGCAGCGTGGGCCCTATTCAGTACTTC. It specifies CASSVGPIQYF. Full variable domain (missing parts from reference TRBV5-6 and TRBJ2-4): DAGVTQSPTHLIKTRGQQVTLRCSPKSGHDTVSWYQQALGQGPQFIFQYYEEEERQRGNFPDRFSGHQFPNYSSELNVNALLLGDSALYLCASSVGPIQYFGAGTRLSVL.